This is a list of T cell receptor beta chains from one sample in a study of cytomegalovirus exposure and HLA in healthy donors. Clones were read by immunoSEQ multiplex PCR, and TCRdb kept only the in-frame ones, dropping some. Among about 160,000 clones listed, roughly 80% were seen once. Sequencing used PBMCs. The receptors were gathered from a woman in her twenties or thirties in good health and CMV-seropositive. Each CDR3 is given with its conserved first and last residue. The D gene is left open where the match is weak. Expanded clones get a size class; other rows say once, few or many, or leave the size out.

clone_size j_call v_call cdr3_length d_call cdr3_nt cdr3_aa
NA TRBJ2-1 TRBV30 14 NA TGTGCCTGGAGATTGGGGAGCTCCTACAATGAGCAGTTCTTC CAWRLGSSYNEQFF
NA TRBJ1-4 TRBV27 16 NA TGTGCCAGCAGTCCATATCACCGTACATATAATGAAAAACTGTTTTTT CASSPYHRTYNEKLFF
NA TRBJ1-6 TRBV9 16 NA TGTGCCAGCAGCTCTACATCCGGGACAAATAATTCACCCCTCCACTTT CASSSTSGTNNSPLHF
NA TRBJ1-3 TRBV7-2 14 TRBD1 TGTGCCAGCAGCCGGTGGACAGGAGGAAACACCATATATTTT CASSRWTGGNTIYF
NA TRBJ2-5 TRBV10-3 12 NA TGTGCCATCGGTGATACTCAAGAGACCCAGTACTTC CAIGDTQETQYF
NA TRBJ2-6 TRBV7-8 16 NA TGTGCCAGCAGCCCGTTACAGGTCACCGGGGCCAACGTCCTGACTTTC CASSPLQVTGANVLTF
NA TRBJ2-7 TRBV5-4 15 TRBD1 TGTGCCAGCAGCTTGCCTAAGACAGGGGGCGAGGAGCAGTACTTC CASSLPKTGGEEQYF
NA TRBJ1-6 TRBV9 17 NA TGTGCCAGCAGCGTAGGGGACGGAGGGTTCTATAATTCACCCCTCCACTTT CASSVGDGGFYNSPLHF
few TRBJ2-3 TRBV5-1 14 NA TGCGCCAGCGCAATTCAGGGTAGCACAGATACGCAGTATTTT CASAIQGSTDTQYF
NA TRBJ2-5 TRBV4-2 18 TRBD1 TGTGCCAGCAGCCAAGAACCAACCGGGACAGTGTACCAAGAGACCCAGTACTTC CASSQEPTGTVYQETQYF
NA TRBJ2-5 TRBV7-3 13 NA TGTGCCAGCAGCTTAACGAGTGGAGAGACCCAGTACTTC CASSLTSGETQYF
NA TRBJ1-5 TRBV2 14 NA TGTGCCAGCAGTCGAGACGTTAGCAATCAGCCTCAGCATTTT CASSRDVSNQPQHF
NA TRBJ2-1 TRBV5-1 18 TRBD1 TGCGCCAGCAGCTCCGTCCCGGGACAGGGTGGCCGCTACAATGAGCAGTTCTTC CASSSVPGQGGRYNEQFF
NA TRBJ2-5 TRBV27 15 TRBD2 TGTGCCAGCAGTTCTAGCGGGGGGGTAGTGGAGACCCAGTACTTC CASSSSGGVVETQYF
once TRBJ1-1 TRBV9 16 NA TGTGCCAGCAGCGTAGCGTCCCGGGGTAGGCACACTGAAGCTTTCTTT CASSVASRGRHTEAFF
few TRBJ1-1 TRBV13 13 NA TGTGCCAGCAGCTTGGAACAGTACACTGAAGCTTTCTTT CASSLEQYTEAFF
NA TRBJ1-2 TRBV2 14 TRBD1 TGTGCCAGCAGTGAGCAGGACAGGGGCTATGGCTACACCTTC CASSEQDRGYGYTF
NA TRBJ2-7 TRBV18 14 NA TGTGCCAGCTCAACTACAGGGACCTCCTACGAGCAGTACTTC CASSTTGTSYEQYF
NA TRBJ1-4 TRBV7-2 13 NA TGTGCCAGCAGCCGAGGATCGAATGAAAAACTGTTTTTT CASSRGSNEKLFF
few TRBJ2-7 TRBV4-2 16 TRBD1 TGTGCCAGCAGCCAACAGACAGGGGAGTCCCACTACGAGCAGTACTTC CASSQQTGESHYEQYF
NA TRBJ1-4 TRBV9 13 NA TGTGCCAGTAGCCCAGGTATTAAAGAAAAACTGTTTTTT CASSPGIKEKLFF
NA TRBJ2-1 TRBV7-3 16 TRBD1 TGTGCCAGCAGCTTCACACCGGGACAGGGTTACAATGAGCAGTTCTTC CASSFTPGQGYNEQFF
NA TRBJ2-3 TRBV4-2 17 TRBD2 TGTGCCAGCAGCCAAGAGTCCGCTAGCGGGAACACAGATACGCAGTATTTT CASSQESASGNTDTQYF
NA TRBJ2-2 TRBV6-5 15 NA TGTGCCAGCAGTTATAGACAGGTCAACACCGGGGAGCTGTTTTTT CASSYRQVNTGELFF
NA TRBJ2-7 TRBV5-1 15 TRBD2 TGCGCCAGCAGCTTGGAAGCGGGGGGGTCCTACGAGCAGTACTTC CASSLEAGGSYEQYF
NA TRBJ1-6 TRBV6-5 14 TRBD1 TGTGCCAGCAGGCCGGGACAGGGGGCATCACCCCTCCACTTT CASRPGQGASPLHF
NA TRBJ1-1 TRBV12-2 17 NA TGTGCAAGTCGCTTATTGCCGGGAGCGGTTTTGAACACTGAAGCTTTCTTT CASRLLPGAVLNTEAFF
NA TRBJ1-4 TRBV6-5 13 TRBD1 TGTGCCACCAGCCGGGACAGCAATGAAAAACTGTTTTTT CATSRDSNEKLFF
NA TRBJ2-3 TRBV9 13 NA TGTGCCAGCAGCGTAGTATCGGGAGATACGCAGTATTTT CASSVVSGDTQYF
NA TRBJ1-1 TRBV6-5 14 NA TGTGCCAGCAGTTACGCGGAGTCCAACACTGAAGCTTTCTTT CASSYAESNTEAFF
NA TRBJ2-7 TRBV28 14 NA TGTGCCAGCAGTTTGGGCCAGGGGAGCAACGAGCAGTACTTC CASSLGQGSNEQYF
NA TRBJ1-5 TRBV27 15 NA TGTGCCAGCAGTTTAACTCGAGGAATCGGGCAGCCCCAGCATTTT CASSLTRGIGQPQHF
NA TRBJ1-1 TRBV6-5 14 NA TGTGCCAGCAGCCGACGGACAATGAACACTGAAGCTTTCTTT CASSRRTMNTEAFF
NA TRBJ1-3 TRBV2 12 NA TGTGCCAGCACCTTCTCTGGAAACACCATATATTTT CASTFSGNTIYF
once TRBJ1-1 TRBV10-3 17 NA TGTGCCATCAGTGAGTGGGCAGGGATGTTGAGCGTTACTGAAGCTTTCTTT CAISEWAGMLSVTEAFF
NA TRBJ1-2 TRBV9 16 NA TGTGCCAGCAGCGTCAAGGGGGACGGAACTAACTATGGCTACACCTTC CASSVKGDGTNYGYTF
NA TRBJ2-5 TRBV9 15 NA TGTGCCAGCAGCGTAGGGGCTGGGGGCGTGGAGACCCAGTACTTC CASSVGAGGVETQYF
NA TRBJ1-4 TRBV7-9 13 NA TGTGCCAGCAGCTCCGCTTTAAGCGAAAAACTGTTTTTT CASSSALSEKLFF
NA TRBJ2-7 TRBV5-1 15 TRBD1 TGCGCCAGCAGCCCCGGGACAGCTGACTCCTACGAGCAGTACTTC CASSPGTADSYEQYF
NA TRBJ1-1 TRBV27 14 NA TGTGCCAGCAGTTTATCAGATCGGGGGGGGATAGCTTTCTTT CASSLSDRGGIAFF
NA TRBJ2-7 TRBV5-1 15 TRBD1 TGCGCCAGCAGCCTGTATACAGGGGGCACCTACGAGCAGTACTTC CASSLYTGGTYEQYF
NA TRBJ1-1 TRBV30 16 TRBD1 TGTGCCTGGAGTCGCCGACAGGGAATAATGAACACTGAAGCTTTCTTT CAWSRRQGIMNTEAFF
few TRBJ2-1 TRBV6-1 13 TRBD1 TGTGCCAGCAGTGAGACAGGGGCAGCGGGGCAGTTCTTC CASSETGAAGQFF
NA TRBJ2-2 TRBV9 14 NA TGTGCCAGCAACCGGCAGGGTCAAAGCGGGGAGCTGTTTTTT CASNRQGQSGELFF